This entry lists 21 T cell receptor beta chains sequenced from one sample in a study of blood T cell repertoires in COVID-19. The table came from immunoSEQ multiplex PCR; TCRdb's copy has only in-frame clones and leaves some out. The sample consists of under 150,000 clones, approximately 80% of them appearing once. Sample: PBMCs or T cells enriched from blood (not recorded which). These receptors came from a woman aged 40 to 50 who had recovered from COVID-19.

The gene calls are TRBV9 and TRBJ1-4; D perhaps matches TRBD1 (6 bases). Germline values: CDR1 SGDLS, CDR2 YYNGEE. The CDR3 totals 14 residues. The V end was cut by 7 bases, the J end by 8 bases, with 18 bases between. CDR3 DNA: TGTGCCAGCTCCAAACCAGGGGTACGGGAAAAACTGTTTTTT. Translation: CASSKPGVREKLFF.

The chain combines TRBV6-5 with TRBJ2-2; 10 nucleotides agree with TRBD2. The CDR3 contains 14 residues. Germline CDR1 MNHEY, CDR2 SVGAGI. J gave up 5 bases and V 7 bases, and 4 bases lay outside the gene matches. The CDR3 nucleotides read TGTGCCAGCACCCTAGCGGGAGTTACCGGGGAGCTGTTTTTT. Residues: CASTLAGVTGELFF.

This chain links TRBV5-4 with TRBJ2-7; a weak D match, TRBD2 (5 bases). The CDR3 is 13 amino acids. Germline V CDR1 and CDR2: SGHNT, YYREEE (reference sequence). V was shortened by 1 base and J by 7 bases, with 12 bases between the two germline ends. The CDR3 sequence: CASSLIPQREQYF. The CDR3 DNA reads TGTGCCAGCAGCTTGATCCCCCAGCGGGAGCAGTACTTC. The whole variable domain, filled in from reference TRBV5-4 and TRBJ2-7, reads ETGVTQSPTHLIKTRGQQVTLRCSSQSGHNTVSWYQQALGQGPQFIFQYYREEENGRGNFPPRFSGLQFPNYSSELNVNALELDDSALYLCASSLIPQREQYFGPGTRLTVT.

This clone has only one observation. For the CDR3, the DNA is TGTGCCAGCTCACCACCCATTCTGGACAGGGAAGTTGTCTACGAGCAGTACTTC. Its translation is CASSPPILDREVVYEQYF. This chain joins TRBV18 and TRBJ2-7, with 8 bases that match TRBD1. This CDR3 spans 18 amino acids. The germline V gene encodes CDR1 KGHSH and CDR2 LQKENI. The V gene end was trimmed by 0 bases and the J gene end by 3 bases; junction bases not matched to a gene: 13.

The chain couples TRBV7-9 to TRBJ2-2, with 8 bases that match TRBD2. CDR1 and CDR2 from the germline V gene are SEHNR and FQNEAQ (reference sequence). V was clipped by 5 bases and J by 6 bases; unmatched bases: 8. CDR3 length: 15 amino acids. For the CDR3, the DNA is TGTGCCAGCAGCGCGGTAGCGGGATTAGCCGGGGAGCTGTTTTTT. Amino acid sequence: CASSAVAGLAGELFF.

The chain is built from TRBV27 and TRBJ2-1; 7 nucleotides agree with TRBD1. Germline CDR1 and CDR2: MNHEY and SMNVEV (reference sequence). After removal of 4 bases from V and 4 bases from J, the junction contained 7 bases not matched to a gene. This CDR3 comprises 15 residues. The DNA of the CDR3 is TGTGCCAGCAGTTCAACCGGGACAGCGTACAATGAGCAGTTCTTC. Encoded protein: CASSSTGTAYNEQFF.

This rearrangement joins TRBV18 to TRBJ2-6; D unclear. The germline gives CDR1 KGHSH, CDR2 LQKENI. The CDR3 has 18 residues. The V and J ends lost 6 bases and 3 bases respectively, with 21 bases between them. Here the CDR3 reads CASSSTTLTGFGANVLTF. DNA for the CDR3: TGTGCCAGCTCTTCCACGACTCTGACCGGCTTTGGGGCCAACGTCCTGACTTTC.

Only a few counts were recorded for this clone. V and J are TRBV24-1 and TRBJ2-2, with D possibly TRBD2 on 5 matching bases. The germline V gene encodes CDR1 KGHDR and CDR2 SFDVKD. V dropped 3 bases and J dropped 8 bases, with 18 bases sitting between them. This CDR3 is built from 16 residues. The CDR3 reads CATSDPTLGEAGELFF. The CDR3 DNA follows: TGTGCCACCAGTGATCCAACACTAGGAGAAGCTGGGGAGCTGTTTTTT.

The CDR3 reads CASSLTSGRANEQFF. In DNA form, the CDR3 reads TGTGCCAGCAGCCTGACTAGCGGGAGGGCGAATGAGCAGTTCTTC. V and J are TRBV27 and TRBJ2-1, with 14 positions matching TRBD2. The CDR3 consists of 15 residues. Unmatched junction bases numbered 5, after V lost 6 bases and J lost 7 bases. Germline V gene data show CDR1 as MNHEY and CDR2 as SMNVEV (reference sequence).

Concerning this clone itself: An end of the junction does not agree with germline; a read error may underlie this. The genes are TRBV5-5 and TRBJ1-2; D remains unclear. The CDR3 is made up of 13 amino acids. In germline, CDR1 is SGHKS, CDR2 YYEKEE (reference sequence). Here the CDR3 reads CASSFPDRGWSNF. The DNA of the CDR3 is TGTGCCAGCAGCTTCCCTGATCGAGGATGGTCGAACTTC. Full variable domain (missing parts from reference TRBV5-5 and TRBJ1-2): DAGVTQSPTHLIKTRGQQVTLRCSPISGHKSVSWYQQVLGQGPQFIFQYYEKEERGRGNFPDRFSARQFPNYSSELNVNALLLGDSALYLCASSFPDRGWSNFGSGTRLTVV.

The CDR3 region is CAWNSGQGQETQYF. The CDR3 bases are TGTGCCTGGAATTCGGGACAGGGGCAAGAGACCCAGTACTTC. The gene calls are TRBV30 and TRBJ2-5, with 10 bases identical to TRBD1. CDR1 and CDR2 from the germline V gene are GTSNPN and SVGIG (reference sequence). Losses at the gene ends were 4 bases for V and 2 bases for J; bases not matched to a gene: 4. The CDR3 is 14 amino acids.

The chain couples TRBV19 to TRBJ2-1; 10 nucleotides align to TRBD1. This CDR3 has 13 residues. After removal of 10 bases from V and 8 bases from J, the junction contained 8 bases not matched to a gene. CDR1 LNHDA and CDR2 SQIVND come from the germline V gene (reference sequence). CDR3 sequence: CATGQGVRDEQFF. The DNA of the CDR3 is TGTGCCACTGGACAGGGGGTTCGAGATGAGCAGTTCTTC.

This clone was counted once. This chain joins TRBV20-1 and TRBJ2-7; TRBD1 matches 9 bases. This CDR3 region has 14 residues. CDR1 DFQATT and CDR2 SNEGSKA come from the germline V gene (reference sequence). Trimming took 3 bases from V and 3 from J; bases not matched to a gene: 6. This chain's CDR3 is CSASTGTGLYEQYF. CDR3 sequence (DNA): TGCAGTGCTAGTACCGGGACAGGGCTCTACGAGCAGTACTTC.

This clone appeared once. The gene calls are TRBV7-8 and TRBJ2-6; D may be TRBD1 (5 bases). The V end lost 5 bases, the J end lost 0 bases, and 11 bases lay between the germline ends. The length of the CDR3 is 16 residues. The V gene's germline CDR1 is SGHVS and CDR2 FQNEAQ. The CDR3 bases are TGTGCCAGCAGCCGCTTAGACAGCTCTGGGGCCAACGTCCTGACTTTC. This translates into CASSRLDSSGANVLTF.

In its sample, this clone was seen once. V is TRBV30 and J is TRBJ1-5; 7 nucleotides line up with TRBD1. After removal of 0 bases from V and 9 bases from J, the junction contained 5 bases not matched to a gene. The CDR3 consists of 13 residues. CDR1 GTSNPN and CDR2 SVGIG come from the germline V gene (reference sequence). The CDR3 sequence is CAWSVGGSSPQHF. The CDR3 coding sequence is TGTGCCTGGAGTGTAGGGGGCAGTTCGCCCCAGCATTTT.

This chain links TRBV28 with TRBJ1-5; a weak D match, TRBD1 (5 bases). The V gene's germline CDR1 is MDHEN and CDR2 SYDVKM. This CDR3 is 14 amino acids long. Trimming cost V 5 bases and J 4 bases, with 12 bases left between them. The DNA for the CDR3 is TGTGCCAGCAGTGGTGGGGCAGGGAATCAGCCCCAGCATTTT. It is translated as CASSGGAGNQPQHF.

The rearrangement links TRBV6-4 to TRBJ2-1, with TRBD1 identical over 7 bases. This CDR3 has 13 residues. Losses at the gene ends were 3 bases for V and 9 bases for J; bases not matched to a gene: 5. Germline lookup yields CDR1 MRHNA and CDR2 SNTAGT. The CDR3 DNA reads TGTGCCAGCAGTGAGAACAGGGGCGGTGAGCAGTTCTTC. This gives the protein CASSENRGGEQFF.

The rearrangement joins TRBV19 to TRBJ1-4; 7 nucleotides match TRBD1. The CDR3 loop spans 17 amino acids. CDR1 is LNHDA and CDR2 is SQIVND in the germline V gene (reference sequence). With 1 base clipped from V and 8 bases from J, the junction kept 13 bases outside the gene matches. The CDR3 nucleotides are TGTGCCAGTAGTATAGTGGCCGGGACAGTTTCACGAGAAAAACTGTTTTTT. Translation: CASSIVAGTVSREKLFF.

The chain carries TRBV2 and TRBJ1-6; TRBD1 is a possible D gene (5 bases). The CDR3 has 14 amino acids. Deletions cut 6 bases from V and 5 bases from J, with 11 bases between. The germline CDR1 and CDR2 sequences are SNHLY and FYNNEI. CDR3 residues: CASSSGLNNSPLHF. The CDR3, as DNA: TGTGCCAGCAGCTCGGGACTGAATAATTCACCCCTCCACTTT.

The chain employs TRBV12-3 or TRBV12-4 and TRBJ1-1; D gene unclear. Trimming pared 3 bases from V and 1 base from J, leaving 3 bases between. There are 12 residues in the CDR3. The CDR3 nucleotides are TGTGCCAGCAGTTTTCAGAACACTGAAGCTTTCTTT. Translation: CASSFQNTEAFF.

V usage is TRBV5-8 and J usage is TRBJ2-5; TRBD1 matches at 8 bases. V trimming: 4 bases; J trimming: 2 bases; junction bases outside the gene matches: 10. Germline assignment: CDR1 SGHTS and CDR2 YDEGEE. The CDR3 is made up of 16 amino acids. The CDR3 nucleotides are TGTGCCAGCAGCGCTGGGACAGGCATCCAACAAGAGACCCAGTACTTC. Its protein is CASSAGTGIQQETQYF. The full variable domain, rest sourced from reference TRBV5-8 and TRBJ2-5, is EAGVTQSPTHLIKTRGQQATLRCSPISGHTSVYWYQQALGLGLQFLLWYDEGEERNRGNFPPRFSGRQFPNYSSELNVNALELEDSALYLCASSAGTGIQQETQYFGPGTRLLVL.